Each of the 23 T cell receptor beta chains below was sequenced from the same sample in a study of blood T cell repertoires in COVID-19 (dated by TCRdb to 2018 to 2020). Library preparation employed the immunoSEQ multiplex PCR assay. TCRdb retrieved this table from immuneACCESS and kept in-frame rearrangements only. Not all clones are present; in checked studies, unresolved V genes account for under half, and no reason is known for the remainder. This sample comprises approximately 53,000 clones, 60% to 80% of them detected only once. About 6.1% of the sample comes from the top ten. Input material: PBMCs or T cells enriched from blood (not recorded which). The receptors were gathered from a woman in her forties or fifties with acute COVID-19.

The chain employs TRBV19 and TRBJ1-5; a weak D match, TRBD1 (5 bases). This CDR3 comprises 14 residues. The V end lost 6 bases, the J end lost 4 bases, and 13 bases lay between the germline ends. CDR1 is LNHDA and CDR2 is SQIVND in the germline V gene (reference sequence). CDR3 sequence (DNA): TGTGCCAGTAGGAGCAGGGTCGGAAATCAGCCCCAGCATTTT. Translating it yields CASRSRVGNQPQHF.

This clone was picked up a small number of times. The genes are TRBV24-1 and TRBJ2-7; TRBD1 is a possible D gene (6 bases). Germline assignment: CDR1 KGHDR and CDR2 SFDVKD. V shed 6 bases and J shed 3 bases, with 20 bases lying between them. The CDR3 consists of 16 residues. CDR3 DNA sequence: TGTGCCACCAGTACAGGGAGAGCCGCTGATTTCTACGAGCAGTACTTC. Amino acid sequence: CATSTGRAADFYEQYF.

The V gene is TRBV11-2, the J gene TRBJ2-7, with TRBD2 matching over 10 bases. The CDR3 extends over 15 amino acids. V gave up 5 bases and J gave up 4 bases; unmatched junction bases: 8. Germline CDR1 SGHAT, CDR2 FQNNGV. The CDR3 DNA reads TGTGCCAGCAGCCAAGGACTAGCGGCCCTATACGAGCAGTACTTC. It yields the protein CASSQGLAALYEQYF. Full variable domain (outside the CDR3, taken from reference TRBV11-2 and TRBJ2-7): EAGVAQSPRYKIIEKRQSVAFWCNPISGHATLYWYQQILGQGPKLLIQFQNNGVVDDSQLPKDRFSAERLKGVDSTLKIQPAKLEDSAVYLCASSQGLAALYEQYFGPGTRLTVT.

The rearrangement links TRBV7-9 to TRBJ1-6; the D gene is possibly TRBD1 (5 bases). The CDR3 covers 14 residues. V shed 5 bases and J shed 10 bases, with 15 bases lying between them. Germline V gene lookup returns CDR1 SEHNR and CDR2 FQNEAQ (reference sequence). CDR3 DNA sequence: TGTGCCAGCAGCCACAAGACAGTAGGCTCACCCCTCCACTTT. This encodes CASSHKTVGSPLHF.

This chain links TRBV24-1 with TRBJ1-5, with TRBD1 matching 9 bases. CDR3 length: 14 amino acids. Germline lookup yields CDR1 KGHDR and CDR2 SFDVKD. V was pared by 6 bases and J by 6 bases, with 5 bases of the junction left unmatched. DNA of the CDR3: TGTGCCACCAGTTCACAGGGGGCGGGTCAGCCCCAGCATTTT. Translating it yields CATSSQGAGQPQHF.

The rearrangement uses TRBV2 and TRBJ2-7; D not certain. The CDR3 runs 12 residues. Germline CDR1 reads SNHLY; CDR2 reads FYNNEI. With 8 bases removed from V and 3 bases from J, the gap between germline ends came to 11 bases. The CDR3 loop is CASSRSGYEQYF. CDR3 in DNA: TGTGCCAGCTCCCGTTCGGGCTACGAGCAGTACTTC.

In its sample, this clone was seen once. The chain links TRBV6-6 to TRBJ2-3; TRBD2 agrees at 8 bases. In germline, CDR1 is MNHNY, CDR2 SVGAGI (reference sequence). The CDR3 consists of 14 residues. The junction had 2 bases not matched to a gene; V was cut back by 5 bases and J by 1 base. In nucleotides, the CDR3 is TGTGCCAGCAGTCGTAGCGGGGGCACAGATACGCAGTATTTT. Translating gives CASSRSGGTDTQYF.

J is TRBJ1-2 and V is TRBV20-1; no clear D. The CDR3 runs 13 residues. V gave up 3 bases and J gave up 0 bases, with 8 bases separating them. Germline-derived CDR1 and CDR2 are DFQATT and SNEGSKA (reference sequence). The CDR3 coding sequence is TGCAGTGCTAGTCAGCGAGCTAACTATGGCTACACCTTC. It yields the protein CSASQRANYGYTF.

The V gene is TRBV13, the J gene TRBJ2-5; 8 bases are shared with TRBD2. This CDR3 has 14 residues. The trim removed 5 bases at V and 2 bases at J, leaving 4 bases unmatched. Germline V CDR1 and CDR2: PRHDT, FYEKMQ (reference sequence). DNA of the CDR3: TGTGCCAGCAGCCTCCAGCGGGGGCAAGAGACCCAGTACTTC. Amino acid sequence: CASSLQRGQETQYF.

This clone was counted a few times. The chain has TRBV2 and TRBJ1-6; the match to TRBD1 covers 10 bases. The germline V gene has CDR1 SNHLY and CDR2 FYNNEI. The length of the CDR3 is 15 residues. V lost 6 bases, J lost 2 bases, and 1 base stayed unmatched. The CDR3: CASRDRGTYNSPLHF. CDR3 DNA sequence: TGTGCCAGCAGGGACAGGGGGACCTATAATTCACCCCTCCACTTT.

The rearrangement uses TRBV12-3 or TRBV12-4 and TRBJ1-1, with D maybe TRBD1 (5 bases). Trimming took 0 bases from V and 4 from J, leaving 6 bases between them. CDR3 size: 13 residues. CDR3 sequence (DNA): TGTGCCAGCAGTTTAGCAGGGGTCACTGAAGCTTTCTTT. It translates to CASSLAGVTEAFF.

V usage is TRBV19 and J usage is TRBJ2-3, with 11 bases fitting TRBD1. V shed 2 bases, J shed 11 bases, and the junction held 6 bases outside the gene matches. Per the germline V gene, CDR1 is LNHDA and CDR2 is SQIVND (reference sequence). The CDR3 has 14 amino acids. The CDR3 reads CASSIRDRGSEQYF. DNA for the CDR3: TGTGCCAGTAGTATAAGGGACAGGGGGTCGGAGCAGTATTTT.

Here the CDR3 reads CASSTYGPNQPQHF. The CDR3 coding sequence is TGTGCCAGTAGTACGTACGGTCCCAATCAGCCCCAGCATTTT. J is TRBJ1-5 and V is TRBV19; D is undetermined. Germline V gives CDR1 LNHDA, CDR2 SQIVND (reference sequence). The CDR3 has 14 residues. The V end lost 4 bases, the J end lost 3 bases, and 10 bases lay between the germline ends.

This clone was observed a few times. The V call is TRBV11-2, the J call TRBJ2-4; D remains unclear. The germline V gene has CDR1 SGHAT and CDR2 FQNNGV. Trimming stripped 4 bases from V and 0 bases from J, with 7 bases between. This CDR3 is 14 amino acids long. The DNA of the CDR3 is TGTGCCAGCAGCTCGCGTCTAGCCAAAAACATTCAGTACTTC. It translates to CASSSRLAKNIQYF. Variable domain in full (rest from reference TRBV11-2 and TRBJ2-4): EAGVAQSPRYKIIEKRQSVAFWCNPISGHATLYWYQQILGQGPKLLIQFQNNGVVDDSQLPKDRFSAERLKGVDSTLKIQPAKLEDSAVYLCASSSRLAKNIQYFGAGTRLSVL.

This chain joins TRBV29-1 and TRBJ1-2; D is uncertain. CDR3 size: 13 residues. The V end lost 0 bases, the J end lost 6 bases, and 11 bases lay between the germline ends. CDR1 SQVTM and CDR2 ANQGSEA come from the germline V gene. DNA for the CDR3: TGCAGCGTTGAAGAAGGAGGGTCGAATGGCTACACCTTC. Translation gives CSVEEGGSNGYTF.

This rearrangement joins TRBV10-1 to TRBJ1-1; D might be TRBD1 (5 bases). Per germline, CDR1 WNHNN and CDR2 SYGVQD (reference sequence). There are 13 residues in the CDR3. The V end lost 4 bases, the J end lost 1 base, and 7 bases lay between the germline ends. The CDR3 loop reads CASSARENTEAFF. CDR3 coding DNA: TGCGCCAGCAGTGCCAGGGAGAACACTGAAGCTTTCTTT.

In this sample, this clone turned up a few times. CDR3: CASATGGAGGYTF. CDR3 DNA: TGTGCCAGCGCAACAGGGGGCGCGGGAGGCTACACCTTC. This chain connects TRBV27 to TRBJ1-2; TRBD1 agrees at 9 bases. J was trimmed by 8 bases and V by 8 bases; bases with no gene match: 9. The CDR3 length is 13 residues. CDR1 MNHEY and CDR2 SMNVEV come from the germline V gene (reference sequence).

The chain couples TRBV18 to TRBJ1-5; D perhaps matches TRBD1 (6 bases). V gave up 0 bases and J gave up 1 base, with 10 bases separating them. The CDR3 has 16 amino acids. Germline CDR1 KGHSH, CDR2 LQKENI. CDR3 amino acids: CASSPPGTPSNQPQHF. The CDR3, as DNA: TGTGCCAGCTCACCACCCGGGACACCCAGCAATCAGCCCCAGCATTTT.

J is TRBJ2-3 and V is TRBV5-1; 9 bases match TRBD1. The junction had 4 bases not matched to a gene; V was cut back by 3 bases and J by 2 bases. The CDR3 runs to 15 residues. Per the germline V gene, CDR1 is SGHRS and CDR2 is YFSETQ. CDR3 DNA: TGCGCCAGCAGCTCTCGACAGGGGGACACAGATACGCAGTATTTT. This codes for CASSSRQGDTDTQYF. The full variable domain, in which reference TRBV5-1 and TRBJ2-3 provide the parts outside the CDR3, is KAGVTQTPRYLIKTRGQQVTLSCSPISGHRSVSWYQQTPGQGLQFLFEYFSETQRNKGNFPGRFSGRQFSNSRSEMNVSTLELGDSALYLCASSSRQGDTDTQYFGPGTRLTVL.

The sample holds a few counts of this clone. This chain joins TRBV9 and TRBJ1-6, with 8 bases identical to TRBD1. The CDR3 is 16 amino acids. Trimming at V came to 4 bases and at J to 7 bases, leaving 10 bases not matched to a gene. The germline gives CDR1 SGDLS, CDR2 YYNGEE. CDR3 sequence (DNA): TGTGCCAGCAGCCCCTCCAGGACAGGGACCAATTCACCCCTCCACTTT. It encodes CASSPSRTGTNSPLHF.

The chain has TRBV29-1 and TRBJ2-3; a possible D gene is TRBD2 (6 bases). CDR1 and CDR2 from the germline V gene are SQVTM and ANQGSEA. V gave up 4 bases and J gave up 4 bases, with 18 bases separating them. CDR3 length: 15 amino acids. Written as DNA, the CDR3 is TGCAGCGTTGTAATGCGGGGTTTCCGTCCAGATACGCAGTATTTT. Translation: CSVVMRGFRPDTQYF.

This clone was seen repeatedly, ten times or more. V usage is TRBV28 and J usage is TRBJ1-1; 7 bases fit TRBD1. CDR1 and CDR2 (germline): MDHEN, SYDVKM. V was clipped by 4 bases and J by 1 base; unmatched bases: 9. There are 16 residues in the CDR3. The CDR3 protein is CASSSGQINPNTEAFF. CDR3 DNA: TGTGCCAGCAGTTCGGGACAGATTAACCCGAACACTGAAGCTTTCTTT.

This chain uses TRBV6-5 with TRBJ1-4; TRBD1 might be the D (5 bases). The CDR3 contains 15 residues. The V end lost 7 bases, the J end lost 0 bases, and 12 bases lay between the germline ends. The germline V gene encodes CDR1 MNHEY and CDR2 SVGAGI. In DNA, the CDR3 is TGTGCCAGCAAGAGGTGGGGCGCAACTAATGAAAAACTGTTTTTT. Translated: CASKRWGATNEKLFF.